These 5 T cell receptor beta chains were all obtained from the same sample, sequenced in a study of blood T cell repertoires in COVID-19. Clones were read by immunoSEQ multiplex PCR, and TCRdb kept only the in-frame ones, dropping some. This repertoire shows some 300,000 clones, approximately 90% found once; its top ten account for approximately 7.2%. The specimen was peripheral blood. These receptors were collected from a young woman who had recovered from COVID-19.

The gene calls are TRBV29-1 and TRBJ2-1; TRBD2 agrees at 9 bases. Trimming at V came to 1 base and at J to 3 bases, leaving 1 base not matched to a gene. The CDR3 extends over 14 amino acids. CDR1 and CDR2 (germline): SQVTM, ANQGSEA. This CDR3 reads CSVEGRGGYNEQFF. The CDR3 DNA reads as TGCAGCGTTGAAGGGCGGGGGGGCTACAATGAGCAGTTCTTC.

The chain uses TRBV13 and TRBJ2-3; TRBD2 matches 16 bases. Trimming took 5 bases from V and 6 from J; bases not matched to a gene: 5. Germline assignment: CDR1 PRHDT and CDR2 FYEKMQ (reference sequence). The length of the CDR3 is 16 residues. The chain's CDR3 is CASSQGTSGGVDTQYF. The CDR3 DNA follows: TGTGCCAGCAGCCAAGGGACTAGCGGGGGGGTTGATACGCAGTATTTT.

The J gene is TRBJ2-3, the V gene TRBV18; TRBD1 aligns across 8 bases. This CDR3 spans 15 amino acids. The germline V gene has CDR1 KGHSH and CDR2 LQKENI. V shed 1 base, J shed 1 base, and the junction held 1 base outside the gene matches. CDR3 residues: CASSPLGQGTDTQYF. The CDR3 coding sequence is TGTGCCAGCTCACCACTGGGACAGGGCACAGATACGCAGTATTTT.

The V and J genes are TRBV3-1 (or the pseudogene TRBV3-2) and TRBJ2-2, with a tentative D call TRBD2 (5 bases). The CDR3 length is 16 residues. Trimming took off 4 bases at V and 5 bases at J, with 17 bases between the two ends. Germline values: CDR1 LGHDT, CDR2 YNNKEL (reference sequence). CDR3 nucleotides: TGTGCCAGCAGCCGCGGCGGAGGCGGGTTAACCGGGGAGCTGTTTTTT. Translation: CASSRGGGGLTGELFF.

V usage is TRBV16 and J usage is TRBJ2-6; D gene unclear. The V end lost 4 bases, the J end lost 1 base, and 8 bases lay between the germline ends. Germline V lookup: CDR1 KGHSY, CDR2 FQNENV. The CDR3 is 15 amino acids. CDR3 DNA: TGTGCCAGCAGCCCCGAGGAGTCTGGGGCCAACGTCCTGACTTTC. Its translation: CASSPEESGANVLTF.